The sequence of this T cell receptor beta chain was determined in a study of T cell responses to AZD1222 COVID-19 vaccine. This CDR3 spans 15 amino acids. V lost 0 bases and J 6 bases, leaving 14 bases between the germline ends. The germline gives CDR1 MGHRA, CDR2 YSYEKL. This clone has just a few counts. Generated by immunoSEQ multiplex PCR, the TCRdb table keeps only in-frame clones and is missing some. This table holds 150,000 to 200,000 clones, approximately 90% found once. Sequencing was performed on peripheral blood, taken 28 days after the second dose of the MenACWY control vaccine. The clonotype originates from an adult who received the MenACWY meningococcal vaccine as a control. The rearrangement uses TRBV4-1 and TRBJ1-1, with D tentatively TRBD1 (5 bases). The chain's CDR3 is CASSQEPGRAPEAFF. The DNA of the CDR3 is TGCGCCAGCAGCCAAGAGCCCGGCAGGGCCCCTGAAGCTTTCTTT.